A selection of T cell receptor beta chains follows, all from one sample in a study of blood T cell repertoires in COVID-19. Only in-frame clones appear in the TCRdb table, and some are missing; sequencing was by immunoSEQ multiplex PCR. The sample includes tens of thousands of clones, approximately 72% of them seen just once. The material sequenced was peripheral blood. The receptors were sampled from a man aged 45-65 years with COVID-19, enrolled during active disease. Each CDR3 is given without its conserved first and last residue.

v_call: TRBV29-1
j_call: TRBJ1-6
cdr3_length: 11
cdr3_aa: SVSRANNSPLH

v_call: TRBV18
j_call: TRBJ2-1
cdr3_length: 12
cdr3_aa: ASSPSDGYNEQF

v_call: TRBV6-5
j_call: TRBJ1-4
cdr3_length: 13
cdr3_aa: ASSYSGPGTEKLF

v_call: TRBV14
j_call: TRBJ1-3
cdr3_length: 12
cdr3_aa: ASSQQTGGNTIY

v_call: TRBV5-5
j_call: TRBJ2-1
cdr3_length: 9
cdr3_aa: ASSLRGERF

v_call: TRBV5-4
j_call: TRBJ2-1
cdr3_length: 13
cdr3_aa: ASSLGRGGSNEQF

v_call: TRBV9
j_call: TRBJ2-5
cdr3_length: 15
cdr3_aa: ASSVGDRGGAQETQY

v_call: TRBV19
j_call: TRBJ1-3
cdr3_length: 11
cdr3_aa: ASSPGSGNTIY

v_call: TRBV30
j_call: TRBJ2-4
cdr3_length: 12
cdr3_aa: AWSVVAAKNIQY

v_call: TRBV5-1
j_call: TRBJ1-3
cdr3_length: 13
cdr3_aa: ASSLGDPERDTIY

v_call: TRBV27
j_call: TRBJ1-2
cdr3_length: 14
cdr3_aa: ASSRYVAGPYYGYT

v_call: TRBV5-4
j_call: TRBJ1-1
cdr3_length: 14
cdr3_aa: ASSLLGQGRGTEAF

v_call: TRBV4-1
j_call: TRBJ1-1
cdr3_length: 11
cdr3_aa: ASSQGTGVGAF